This TCR beta chain originates from a study of T cell responses to AZD1222 COVID-19 vaccine. Study-wide results and limits: Donors were chiefly white British, with a greater number of females, and clonal diversity was perhaps underestimated. Repertoires in all cases were sampled only once the peak T cell response had passed.

Measured with immunoSEQ multiplex PCR; TCRdb has only the in-frame clones, and not every one. This table holds some 60,000 clones, roughly 80% found once. On this clone itself: Its target is unknown.

Germline V gives CDR1 SGHVS, CDR2 FQNEAQ. The CDR3 sequence is 19 residues long. Losses at the gene ends were 5 bases for V and 0 bases for J; bases not matched to a gene: 11. This TCR was recovered from an adult who received the AZD1222 COVID-19 vaccine. The material was peripheral blood, obtained 28 days after the second AZD1222 dose. This chain uses TRBV7-8 with TRBJ1-6, with TRBD1 matching over 9 bases. CDR3 bases: TGTGCCAGCAGCCTCCACCCGGGACAGGGAAGCTCCTATAATTCACCCCTCCACTTT. Translation gives CASSLHPGQGSSYNSPLHF. Drawing the rest from reference TRBV7-8 and TRBJ1-6, the complete variable domain is GAGVSQSPRYKVAKRGQDVALRCDPISGHVSLFWYQQALGQGPEFLTYFQNEAQLDKSGLPSDRFFAERPEGSVSTLKIQRTQQEDSAVYLCASSLHPGQGSSYNSPLHFGNGTRLTVT.